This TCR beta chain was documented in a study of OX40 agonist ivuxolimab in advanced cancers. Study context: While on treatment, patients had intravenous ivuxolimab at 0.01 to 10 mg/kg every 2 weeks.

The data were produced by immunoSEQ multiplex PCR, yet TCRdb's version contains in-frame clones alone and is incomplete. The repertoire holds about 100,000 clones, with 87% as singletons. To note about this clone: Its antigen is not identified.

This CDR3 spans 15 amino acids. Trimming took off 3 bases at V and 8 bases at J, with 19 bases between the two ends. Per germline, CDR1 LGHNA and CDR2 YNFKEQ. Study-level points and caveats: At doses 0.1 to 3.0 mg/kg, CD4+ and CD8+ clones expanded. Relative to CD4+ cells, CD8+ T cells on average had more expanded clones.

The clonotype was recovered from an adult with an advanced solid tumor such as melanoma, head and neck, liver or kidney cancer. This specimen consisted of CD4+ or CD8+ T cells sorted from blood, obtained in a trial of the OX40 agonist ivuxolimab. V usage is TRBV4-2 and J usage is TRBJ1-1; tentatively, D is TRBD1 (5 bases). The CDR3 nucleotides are TGTGCCAGCAGCCACGACGGGGGTACGCCACTCGAAGCTTTCTTT. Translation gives CASSHDGGTPLEAFF.